This record concerns one T cell receptor (beta chain) sequence. What it binds is unknown. Sequenced by immunoSEQ multiplex PCR; TCRdb stores in-frame clones only, minus some. The sample has approximately 110,000 clones; roughly 80% are singletons. As to time point: baseline pretreatment blood. The treatment denotes: 15 Gy SBRT to primary tumor, nephrectomy 4 weeks later. The data are from a study of radiation and T cells in renal cell carcinoma. Germline V lookup: CDR1 MNHEY, CDR2 SMNVEV (reference sequence). The CDR3 is 15 amino acids. V lost 5 bases and J lost 2; bases outside the gene matches: 7. Study findings and constraints: Top tumor clonotypes rose in blood 2 weeks post-radiation, then contracted.

The material sequenced was blood, taken from a patient whose treatment included radiotherapy and nephrectomy. This chain joins TRBV27 and TRBJ1-2; 8 positions match TRBD1. This TCR derives from a woman in her sixties with renal cell carcinoma. The CDR3 here is CASSPYGQGNYGYTF. In DNA, the CDR3 is TGTGCCAGCAGTCCATATGGACAGGGAAACTATGGCTACACCTTC.